Shown below are 26 T cell receptor beta chains from a single sample sequenced in a study of T-cell memory formation after mild COVID-19. TCRdb fed the 5' RACE reads into MiXCR, producing one record per CDR3 protein. The sample records around 310,000 distinct CDR3 sequences, 13% to 15% being singletons. The sequencing sample was made of PBMCs or a T cell subset sorted from them (not recorded which). These receptor sequences come from a man aged 18 to 29 who had mild COVID-19 (a few samples of this study predate the infection). Cell type and time point are not known.

The table lists this clonotype with a few counts. The rearrangement joins TRBV19 to TRBJ1-5; D is perhaps TRBD1 (6 bases). The germline V gene encodes CDR1 LNHDA and CDR2 SQIVND (reference sequence). Trimming removed 6 bases from V and 3 bases from J, with 21 bases in between. The CDR3 is 17 amino acids. The CDR3 loop reads CASSLGWAQGTNQPQHF. The DNA for the CDR3 is TGTGCCAGTAGCCTGGGGTGGGCACAGGGCACCAATCAGCCCCAGCATTTT.

A few counts support this clonotype. The rearrangement links TRBV7-2 to TRBJ1-3; no firm D call. Trimming took 3 bases from V and 0 from J, leaving 3 bases between them. The CDR3 is made up of 13 amino acids. Germline V gene lookup returns CDR1 SGHTA and CDR2 FQGNSA. The CDR3 loop is CASSLNSGNTIYF. In DNA form, the CDR3 reads TGTGCCAGCAGCTTGAACTCTGGAAACACCATATATTTT.

This clonotype occurred many times. The V call is TRBV9, the J call TRBJ2-7, with D hard to call. From germline, CDR1 is SGDLS and CDR2 YYNGEE. CDR3 size: 12 residues. V was shortened by 0 bases and J by 6 bases, with 7 bases between the two germline ends. For the CDR3, the DNA is TGTGCCAGCAGCGTAGCTTTGGGCGAGCAGTACTTC. Its translation is CASSVALGEQYF.

There are a few counts of this clonotype. The chain couples TRBV5-1 to TRBJ1-2, with 11 bases that match TRBD1. V lost 4 bases, J lost 6 bases, and 8 bases stayed unmatched. Germline CDR1 is SGHRS and CDR2 is YFSETQ. This CDR3 contains 15 residues. The CDR3, as DNA: TGCGCCAGCAGCCGACCGGGACAGGGGGGCCATGGCTACACCTTC. Translated, it gives CASSRPGQGGHGYTF.

This clonotype has only a few counts. V gene TRBV6-6 combines with J gene TRBJ2-2; 9 nucleotides line up with TRBD2. The CDR3 is 14 amino acids. Germline assignment: CDR1 MNHNY and CDR2 SVGAGI (reference sequence). Trimming removed 7 bases from V and 11 bases from J; junction bases left unmatched: 11. This CDR3 reads CASKISGGAVELFF. The DNA for the CDR3 is TGTGCCAGCAAAATTAGCGGGGGTGCGGTCGAGCTGTTTTTT.

This clonotype came up many times. J is TRBJ2-1 and V is TRBV29-1, with D unresolved. The V gene's germline CDR1 is SQVTM and CDR2 ANQGSEA. V shed 4 bases and J shed 6 bases, with 4 bases lying between them. This CDR3 contains 10 residues. This CDR3 reads CSVVINEQFF. The CDR3 DNA sequence: TGCAGCGTTGTCATCAATGAGCAGTTCTTC.

This clonotype was detected many times. The rearrangement joins TRBV4-3 to TRBJ1-1; D remains ambiguous. Per the germline V gene, CDR1 is LGHNA and CDR2 is YSLEER. This CDR3 region has 13 residues. Trimming left V 0 bases short and J 7 bases short, with 9 bases between. Here the CDR3 DNA reads TGCGCCAGCAGCCAAGAACATTGGGGTGAAGCTTTCTTT. It is translated as CASSQEHWGEAFF.

In this sample, this clonotype turned up a few times. The J gene is TRBJ2-7, the V gene TRBV12-5; 11 positions match TRBD1. Germline CDR1 and CDR2: LGHNT and FRNRAP. The CDR3 runs 17 residues. The ends lost 0 bases at V and 4 bases at J; junction bases unmatched: 8. Here the CDR3 reads CASGLVLDRGLQYEQYF. DNA of the CDR3: TGTGCTAGTGGTTTGGTACTGGACAGGGGGCTTCAGTACGAGCAGTACTTC.

V is TRBV19 and J is TRBJ1-2, with D perhaps matching TRBD1 (5 bases). Trimming removed 10 bases from V and 4 bases from J, with 13 bases in between. Germline V lookup: CDR1 LNHDA, CDR2 SQIVND (reference sequence). The CDR3 loop spans 12 amino acids. CDR3 sequence (DNA): TGTGCCACTATTGGGACGGCCTATGGCTACACCTTC. It translates to CATIGTAYGYTF.

This clonotype was seen many times. The chain employs TRBV15 and TRBJ2-5; 7 nucleotides line up with TRBD1. Germline lookup yields CDR1 LNHNV and CDR2 YYDKDF (reference sequence). The CDR3 sequence is 18 residues long. The V gene end was trimmed by 0 bases and the J gene end by 3 bases; junction bases not matched to a gene: 13. CDR3 bases: TGTGCCACCAGCAGAGATCGTGTTTCGGCAGGGGGTAAAGAGACCCAGTACTTC. It specifies CATSRDRVSAGGKETQYF.

The CDR3 nucleotides read TGTGCCAGCAGCATCGACGTCGGCATCTACAATGAGCAGTTCTTC. This gives the protein CASSIDVGIYNEQFF. The rearrangement joins TRBV2 to TRBJ2-1; unclear D gene. Germline V gene sequence: CDR1 SNHLY, CDR2 FYNNEI. V was shortened by 6 bases and J by 3 bases, with 15 bases between the two germline ends. The CDR3 spans 15 residues.

This clonotype was detected a few times. The chain recombines TRBV3-1 with TRBJ2-1, with 7 bases lining up with TRBD2. This CDR3 spans 12 amino acids. V trimming: 2 bases; J trimming: 10 bases; junction bases outside the gene matches: 2. Germline CDR1 and CDR2: LGHDT and YNNKEL (reference sequence). The CDR3 loop reads CASSQRAGEQFF. CDR3 DNA: TGTGCCAGCAGCCAACGAGCGGGGGAGCAGTTCTTC.

CDR3 sequence reads: CASSPHSYEQYF. The CDR3 DNA sequence: TGTGCCAGCAGCCCTCATAGCTACGAGCAGTACTTC. The rearrangement joins TRBV12-3 or TRBV12-4 to TRBJ2-7; D not resolved. Trimming stripped 6 bases from V and 3 bases from J, with 9 bases between. This CDR3 region has 12 residues.

This rearrangement joins TRBV6-2 or TRBV6-3 to TRBJ2-2; D not resolved. The CDR3 length is 15 residues. Germline V gene data show CDR1 as MNHEY and CDR2 as SVGEGT. Trimming took 4 bases from V and 6 from J, leaving 15 bases between them. In DNA form, the CDR3 reads TGTGCCAGCAGTTTGATGGGTCAGGATGCCGGGGAGCTGTTTTTT. Translating gives CASSLMGQDAGELFF.

This clonotype was found a few times. The chain couples TRBV7-9 to TRBJ1-2, with a weak D call TRBD1 (5 bases). Germline V gene data show CDR1 as SEHNR and CDR2 as FQNEAQ (reference sequence). The CDR3 spans 14 residues. Trimming shortened V by 4 bases and J by 7 bases, and 16 bases separated the two germline ends. CDR3 sequence (DNA): TGTGCCAGCAGCTCCCTAGGGACCTCAAGTGGCTACACCTTC. This encodes CASSSLGTSSGYTF.

The V and J genes are TRBV6-2 or TRBV6-3 and TRBJ2-3, with TRBD2 matching 8 bases. Germline V CDR1 and CDR2: MNHEY, SVGEGT. V shed 0 bases, J shed 6 bases, and the junction held 11 bases outside the gene matches. This CDR3 is built from 17 residues. CDR3 bases: TGTGCCAGCAGTTACTCGATTCTAGCGGGCGTGCAGGATACGCAGTATTTT. It specifies CASSYSILAGVQDTQYF.

To note about this clonotype: A read error may produce the germline difference seen at one junction end. The gene calls are TRBV7-7 and TRBJ2-1; 12 positions agree with TRBD1. The CDR3 has 15 amino acids. CDR1 SSHAT and CDR2 FNYEAQ come from the germline V gene (reference sequence). For the CDR3, the DNA is TGTGCTAGCAGCTCTTGGGGGACAGGGGGCGATGAGCAGTTCTTC. As protein: CASSSWGTGGDEQFF.

This chain joins TRBV5-4 and TRBJ2-3; a weak D match, TRBD2 (7 bases). Trimming cost V 4 bases and J 5 bases, with 20 bases left between them. Looked up from germline, CDR1 is SGHNT and CDR2 is YYREEE (reference sequence). The CDR3 spans 16 residues. The DNA of the CDR3 is TGTGCCAGCAGCAAACCCGAGGGGGGGACCAAAGATACGCAGTATTTT. Translation: CASSKPEGGTKDTQYF. The variable domain in full, with the rest retrieved from reference TRBV5-4 and TRBJ2-3, is ETGVTQSPTHLIKTRGQQVTLRCSSQSGHNTVSWYQQALGQGPQFIFQYYREEENGRGNFPPRFSGLQFPNYSSELNVNALELDDSALYLCASSKPEGGTKDTQYFGPGTRLTVL.

This clonotype showed up many times. The chain joins TRBV30 to TRBJ1-4; D unresolved. Trimming removed 2 bases from V and 1 base from J, with 8 bases in between. The CDR3 is 14 residues long. Germline loops: CDR1 GTSNPN, CDR2 SVGIG (reference sequence). In nucleotides, the CDR3 is TGTGCCTGGAGTTTTCTCGGAACTAATGAAAAACTGTTTTTT. This encodes CAWSFLGTNEKLFF. The full variable domain, with the rest looked up from reference TRBV30 and TRBJ1-4, is SQTIHQWPATLVQPVGSPLSLECTVEGTSNPNLYWYRQAAGRGLQLLFYSVGIGQISSEVPQNLSASRPQDRQFILSSKKLLLSDSGFYLCAWSFLGTNEKLFFGSGTQLSVL.

This sequence joins TRBV5-1 and TRBJ2-2; tentative D call: TRBD1 (6 bases). CDR1 and CDR2 from the germline V gene are SGHRS and YFSETQ. The CDR3 runs to 15 residues. V lost 3 bases and J 6 bases, leaving 15 bases between the germline ends. CDR3 sequence: CASSYRVSAAGELFF. CDR3 in DNA: TGCGCCAGCAGCTACAGGGTTTCAGCCGCCGGGGAGCTGTTTTTT.

In this sample, this clonotype turned up a few times. This chain uses TRBV11-2 with TRBJ1-2; no clear D. Trimming took 1 base from V and 4 from J, leaving 16 bases between them. CDR1 and CDR2 from the germline V gene are SGHAT and FQNNGV. The CDR3 has 16 amino acids. CDR3 sequence: CASSLAYTEHGYGYTF. In DNA form, the CDR3 reads TGTGCCAGCAGCTTAGCATACACGGAGCATGGCTATGGCTACACCTTC.

This clonotype was seen only a few times. The chain couples TRBV6-2 or TRBV6-3 to TRBJ2-7, with D possibly being TRBD1 or TRBD2 (5 bases each). There are 16 residues in the CDR3. Germline CDR1 and CDR2: MNHEY and SVGEGT. The ends were cut back, 0 bases at V and 0 bases at J, with 12 bases in the middle. For the CDR3, the DNA is TGTGCCAGCAGTTACTCGGGGGAAAGACTCTCCTACGAGCAGTACTTC. Its translation is CASSYSGERLSYEQYF.

The chain carries TRBV7-2 and TRBJ2-7, with TRBD1 identical over 8 bases. V lost 1 base, J lost 2 bases, and 4 bases stayed unmatched. CDR1 and CDR2 (germline): SGHTA, FQGNSA. There are 15 residues in the CDR3. The CDR3 DNA sequence: TGTGCCAGCAGCTTAGGCGGACAGGGTACCTACGAGCAGTACTTC. As protein: CASSLGGQGTYEQYF.

This clonotype was found a few times. The chain is built from TRBV7-9 and TRBJ2-5; D might be TRBD2 (5 bases). Trimming took off 2 bases at V and 4 bases at J, with 14 bases between the two ends. Germline V gene data show CDR1 as SEHNR and CDR2 as FQNEAQ (reference sequence). The CDR3 consists of 15 residues. CDR3 in amino acids: CASSLWTSRAETQYF. The CDR3 region has the DNA TGTGCCAGCAGCTTATGGACTTCCCGAGCAGAGACCCAGTACTTC.

The rearrangement joins TRBV5-1 to TRBJ2-3; no reliable D call. The germline gives CDR1 SGHRS, CDR2 YFSETQ. V was cut by 4 bases and J by 5 bases, with 17 bases left in between. This CDR3 is 15 amino acids long. This CDR3 reads CASSPTDPLRDTQYF. In DNA form, the CDR3 reads TGCGCCAGCAGCCCGACGGACCCGCTGAGAGATACGCAGTATTTT.

The chain couples TRBV6-6 to TRBJ1-2; 9 bases map to TRBD1. The CDR3 sequence is 15 residues long. Germline loops: CDR1 MNHNY, CDR2 SVGAGI (reference sequence). V was pared by 5 bases and J by 7 bases, with 11 bases of the junction left unmatched. CDR3 sequence: CASSAIQGALGGYTF. CDR3 bases: TGTGCCAGCAGTGCCATACAGGGGGCGCTTGGTGGCTACACCTTC.